Shown below are 9 T cell receptor beta chains from a single sample sequenced in a study of immune characterization of retroperitoneal liposarcoma. MiXCR, run by TCRdb on the PCR reads, gives a single entry per CDR3 protein. This sample has some 9,600 distinct CDR3 sequences, with over 25% found just once. The material sequenced was blood. These receptors were obtained from a male donor with retroperitoneal liposarcoma.

This clonotype is judged large (0.1 to 1%). The J gene is TRBJ2-1, the V gene TRBV12-5; unclear D gene. The CDR3 contains 12 residues. Trimming took 4 bases from V and 6 from J, leaving 7 bases between them. From germline, CDR1 is LGHNT and CDR2 FRNRAP. In DNA form, the CDR3 reads TGTGCTAGTGGTTCGGGCCCCAATGAGCAGTTCTTC. It codes for CASGSGPNEQFF.

This clonotype was observed many times. The gene calls are TRBV11-3 and TRBJ2-5, with D tentatively TRBD1 (8 bases). Trimming left V 5 bases short and J 4 bases short, with 23 bases between. Germline CDR1 SGHNT, CDR2 YENEEA. The CDR3 extends over 17 amino acids. In DNA, the CDR3 is TGTGCCAGCAGCCTTATGGAGGGAGGGACAGGCGGAGAGACCCAGTACTTC. Its translation is CASSLMEGGTGGETQYF.

This clonotype was picked up many times. The J gene is TRBJ2-3, the V gene TRBV12-3 or TRBV12-4; 8 bases are shared with TRBD2. This CDR3 comprises 16 residues. With 3 bases clipped from V and 2 bases from J, the junction kept 7 bases outside the gene matches. This chain's CDR3 is CASSFLQLAATDTQYF. DNA for the CDR3: TGTGCCAGCAGTTTCCTCCAACTAGCGGCCACAGATACGCAGTATTTT.

CDR3 sequence reads: CASSLGVENTGELFF. The DNA of the CDR3 is TGTGCCAGCAGTTTAGGGGTTGAGAACACCGGGGAGCTGTTTTTT. V is TRBV6-8 and J is TRBJ2-2, with D possibly matching TRBD1 (5 bases). V was shortened by 4 bases and J by 1 base, with 10 bases between the two germline ends. CDR3 size: 15 residues. Germline CDR1 reads MNHGY; CDR2 reads SAAAGT.

Relative to its sample, this clonotype is medium-sized (0.01 to 0.1%). V is TRBV12-3 or TRBV12-4 and J is TRBJ2-2; D is unresolved. The V end was cut by 4 bases, the J end by 6 bases, with 12 bases between. The CDR3 is 14 residues long. The CDR3 here is CASSSLGSAGELFF. For the CDR3, the DNA is TGTGCCAGCAGTTCTTTAGGGTCGGCCGGGGAGCTGTTTTTT.

In its sample, this clonotype was seen a few times. This chain joins TRBV10-3 and TRBJ2-2; maybe TRBD1 (6 bases). Germline lookup yields CDR1 ENHRY and CDR2 SYGVKD. V gave up 8 bases and J gave up 0 bases, with 10 bases separating them. CDR3 size: 14 residues. CDR3 region: CAILRTANTGELFF. The CDR3 nucleotides read TGTGCCATCTTACGGACAGCGAACACCGGGGAGCTGTTTTTT.

The chain is built from TRBV6-1 and TRBJ2-5; perhaps TRBD2 as D (6 bases). Per germline, CDR1 MNHNS and CDR2 SASEGT. The CDR3 sequence is 14 residues long. V gave up 1 base and J gave up 5 bases, with 11 bases separating them. The CDR3 region is CASSEEAGLETQYF. CDR3 bases: TGTGCCAGCAGTGAAGAGGCGGGGTTGGAGACCCAGTACTTC.

The chain couples TRBV7-6 to TRBJ2-1, with TRBD2 matching 8 bases. There are 15 residues in the CDR3. J lost 5 bases, V lost 2 bases, and 5 bases had no gene match. CDR1 and CDR2 from the germline V gene are SGHVS and FNYEAQ. The CDR3 nucleotides are TGTGCCAGCAGCTTAAGTACTAGCGGAAACAATGAGCAGTTCTTC. This encodes CASSLSTSGNNEQFF.

J is TRBJ1-1 and V is TRBV6-5; perhaps TRBD1 as D (5 bases). In germline, CDR1 is MNHEY, CDR2 SVGAGI. V was clipped by 0 bases and J by 5 bases, with 10 bases between them. The CDR3 has 14 amino acids. The CDR3 sequence is CASSYSGEGTEAFF. The CDR3 nucleotides read TGTGCCAGCAGTTACTCAGGGGAGGGTACTGAAGCTTTCTTT.